This TCR beta chain was recorded in a study of OX40 agonist ivuxolimab in advanced cancers. About the study: Three patients got partial responses; one had hepatocellular carcinoma and two had cutaneous melanoma.

It was autoimmune disease history or systemic immunosuppression that excluded patients. A note on this clone: Its specificity is unknown.

Measured with immunoSEQ multiplex PCR; TCRdb has only the in-frame clones, and not every one. Among approximately 70,000 clones listed, around nine tenths were seen once. Study-wide results and limits: CD8+ T cells were the subset that, on average, had more expanded clones than CD4+. CD4+ and CD8+ T cells in blood underwent clonal expansion by week 6 at 0.1 to 3.0 mg/kg.

Germline-derived CDR1 and CDR2 are LNHDA and SQIVND (reference sequence). The CDR3 loop spans 15 amino acids. V dropped 5 bases and J dropped 6; count of bases not matched to a gene: 9. The chain couples TRBV19 to TRBJ2-1, with 8 bases matching TRBD1. The receptor was derived from an adult with an advanced solid tumor such as melanoma, head and neck, liver or kidney cancer. This specimen was CD4+ or CD8+ T cells sorted from blood, taken in a trial of the OX40 agonist ivuxolimab. Written as DNA, the CDR3 is TGTGCCAGTAGTCCCCGACAGGGGCAGATCAATGAGCAGTTCTTC. Amino acid sequence: CASSPRQGQINEQFF.